This T cell receptor beta chain was profiled in a study of control samples from healthy donors and cancer patients. A single count supports this clone. Profiling relied on immunoSEQ multiplex PCR, and the TCRdb table lists in-frame clones only, not all of them. The table records 95,000 to 100,000 clones, approximately 78% of them present only once. Trimming removed 1 base from V and 2 bases from J, with 11 bases in between. The germline V gene has CDR1 SGHTA and CDR2 FQGTGA. CDR3 length: 15 residues. This chain connects TRBV7-3 to TRBJ2-5, with D hard to call. Sequencing was done on a sample of blood. The receptor's source is a man aged 55 to 70 in good health. In DNA form, the CDR3 reads TGTGCCAGCAGCTTAAGCCCCGGCGGTCAAGAGACCCAGTACTTC. Protein sequence: CASSLSPGGQETQYF.